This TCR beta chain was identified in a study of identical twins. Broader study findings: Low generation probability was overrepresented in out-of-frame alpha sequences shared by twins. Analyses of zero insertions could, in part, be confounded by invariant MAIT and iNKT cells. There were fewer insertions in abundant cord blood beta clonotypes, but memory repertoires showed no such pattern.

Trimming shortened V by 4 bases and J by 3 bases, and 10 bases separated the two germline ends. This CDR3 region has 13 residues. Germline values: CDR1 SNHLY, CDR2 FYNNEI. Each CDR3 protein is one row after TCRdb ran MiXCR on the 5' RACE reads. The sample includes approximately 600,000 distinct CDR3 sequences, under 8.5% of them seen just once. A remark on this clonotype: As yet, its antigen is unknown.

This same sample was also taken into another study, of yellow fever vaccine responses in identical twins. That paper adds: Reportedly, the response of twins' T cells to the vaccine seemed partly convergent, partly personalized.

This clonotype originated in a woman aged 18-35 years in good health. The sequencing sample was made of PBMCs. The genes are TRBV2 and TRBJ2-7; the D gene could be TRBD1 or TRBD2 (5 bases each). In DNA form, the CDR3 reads TGTGCCAGCAGTGTTGGGGGTCTCTACGAGCAGTACGTC. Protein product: CASSVGGLYEQYV.